These 14 T cell receptor beta chains share one sample of origin, sequenced in a study of control samples from healthy donors and cancer patients. Profiling relied on immunoSEQ multiplex PCR, and the TCRdb table lists in-frame clones only, not all of them. This table has 75,000 to 95,000 clones, 90% appearing once. The sample consisted of blood. These receptors all come from a woman between 18 and 30 years old in good health.

V gene TRBV5-1 combines with J gene TRBJ1-2, with TRBD1 matching over 7 bases. The germline CDR1 and CDR2 sequences are SGHRS and YFSETQ. The CDR3 contains 14 residues. With 2 bases clipped from V and 11 bases from J, the junction kept 12 bases outside the gene matches. CDR3 in DNA: TGCGCCAGCAGCTTCCCGGGACAGTTATCTTCGTACACCTTC. It yields the protein CASSFPGQLSSYTF.

This chain links TRBV5-1 with TRBJ1-1; D call uncertain. Trimming took off 3 bases at V and 5 bases at J, with 8 bases between the two ends. This CDR3 is built from 12 residues. Germline CDR1 reads SGHRS; CDR2 reads YFSETQ. In DNA, the CDR3 is TGCGCCAGCAGCTATGCCGGGACTGAAGCTTTCTTT. It is translated as CASSYAGTEAFF.

The chain links TRBV5-1 to TRBJ2-7, with TRBD1 matching over 7 bases. V gave up 2 bases and J gave up 3 bases; unmatched junction bases: 8. The CDR3 covers 15 residues. In germline, CDR1 is SGHRS, CDR2 YFSETQ. DNA of the CDR3: TGCGCCAGCAGCTTAGACGGGACAGCTGTCTACGAGCAGTACTTC. Translated: CASSLDGTAVYEQYF. Full variable domain (outside the CDR3, taken from reference TRBV5-1 and TRBJ2-7): KAGVTQTPRYLIKTRGQQVTLSCSPISGHRSVSWYQQTPGQGLQFLFEYFSETQRNKGNFPGRFSGRQFSNSRSEMNVSTLELGDSALYLCASSLDGTAVYEQYFGPGTRLTVT.

This clone showed up just a few times. The gene calls are TRBV4-1 and TRBJ1-1, with TRBD1 matching over 9 bases. The CDR3 consists of 18 residues. J was trimmed by 6 bases and V by 1 base; bases with no gene match: 15. Germline-derived CDR1 and CDR2 are MGHRA and YSYEKL. The CDR3: CASSQVRDRVRLGAEAFF. CDR3 DNA sequence: TGCGCCAGCAGCCAAGTCCGGGACAGGGTCCGACTTGGTGCTGAAGCTTTCTTT.

This clone was seen only once. The V call is TRBV3-1 (or the pseudogene TRBV3-2), the J call TRBJ1-1; TRBD1 agrees at 7 bases. The CDR3 runs to 15 residues. V lost 4 bases, J lost 5 bases, and 10 bases stayed unmatched. Germline V lookup: CDR1 LGHDT, CDR2 YNNKEL (reference sequence). CDR3 DNA: TGTGCCAGCAGCCTGGCAACAGGGGTGTGGACTGAAGCTTTCTTT. Translation gives CASSLATGVWTEAFF.

The chain is built from TRBV19 and TRBJ2-6, with 7 bases fitting TRBD1. This CDR3 spans 16 amino acids. V lost 3 bases and J lost 3; bases outside the gene matches: 5. CDR1 is LNHDA and CDR2 is SQIVND in the germline V gene (reference sequence). CDR3 sequence reads: CASSILTGYGANVLTF. For the CDR3, the DNA is TGTGCCAGTAGTATTTTGACAGGGTATGGGGCCAACGTCCTGACTTTC.

The rearrangement joins TRBV29-1 to TRBJ1-1; possibly TRBD1 for D (5 bases). The CDR3 runs 11 residues. Per the germline V gene, CDR1 is SQVTM and CDR2 is ANQGSEA. Trimming stripped 3 bases from V and 10 bases from J, with 12 bases between. DNA of the CDR3: TGCAGCGTTGAGGGTATAGGGGTAGCTTTCTTT. It specifies CSVEGIGVAFF.

This chain connects TRBV10-3 to TRBJ1-1; D ambiguous. CDR3 length: 15 residues. Trimming stripped 6 bases from V and 4 bases from J, with 18 bases between. Germline CDR1 is ENHRY and CDR2 is SYGVKD. CDR3 region: CAISSTDPQATEAFF. CDR3 sequence (DNA): TGTGCCATCAGCTCAACGGACCCCCAGGCCACTGAAGCTTTCTTT.

The CDR3 is CASSIQPVGTEAFF. The CDR3 DNA follows: TGTGCCAGTAGTATACAACCGGTTGGCACTGAAGCTTTCTTT. The chain joins TRBV19 to TRBJ1-1; D is undetermined. The CDR3 runs 14 residues. Trimming took 2 bases from V and 4 from J, leaving 11 bases between them. Per the germline V gene, CDR1 is LNHDA and CDR2 is SQIVND (reference sequence). Complete variable domain (other parts from reference TRBV19 and TRBJ1-1): DGGITQSPKYLFRKEGQNVTLSCEQNLNHDAMYWYRQDPGQGLRLIYYSQIVNDFQKGDIAEGYSVSREKKESFPLTVTSAQKNPTAFYLCASSIQPVGTEAFFGQGTRLTVV.

The rearrangement joins TRBV29-1 to TRBJ2-3; 13 bases match TRBD2. With V trimmed by 4 bases and J by 0 bases, 4 bases remained unmatched. The length of the CDR3 is 16 residues. Germline CDR1 reads SQVTM; CDR2 reads ANQGSEA. The CDR3 region is CSVGLAGGKSTDTQYF. CDR3 DNA sequence: TGCAGCGTTGGACTAGCGGGGGGCAAGAGCACAGATACGCAGTATTTT.

This chain links TRBV5-6 with TRBJ2-7, with TRBD1 identical over 9 bases. Germline assignment: CDR1 SGHDT and CDR2 YYEEEE. J gave up 2 bases and V 5 bases, and 5 bases lay outside the gene matches. The CDR3 covers 14 residues. CDR3 in amino acids: CASSPGTGPYEQYF. CDR3 nucleotides: TGTGCCAGCAGTCCCGGGACAGGGCCCTACGAGCAGTACTTC.

This clone was seen a single time. The rearrangement joins TRBV27 to TRBJ1-1; no clear D. The V and J ends lost 7 bases and 1 base respectively, with 10 bases between them. Germline values: CDR1 MNHEY, CDR2 SMNVEV (reference sequence). The CDR3 is made up of 13 amino acids. This CDR3 reads CASKITSNTEAFF. CDR3 DNA: TGTGCCAGCAAAATTACGTCGAACACTGAAGCTTTCTTT.

The chain recombines TRBV5-1 with TRBJ2-7, with 7 nucleotides matching TRBD1. Losses at the gene ends were 1 base for V and 5 bases for J; bases not matched to a gene: 9. The CDR3 totals 15 residues. Germline loops: CDR1 SGHRS, CDR2 YFSETQ. The CDR3 loop reads CASSLSDRDLNEQYF. The CDR3 coding sequence is TGCGCCAGCAGCTTGTCTGACAGGGATCTTAACGAGCAGTACTTC.

The gene calls are TRBV12-3 or TRBV12-4 and TRBJ1-2; 7 bases match TRBD1. This CDR3 is 13 amino acids long. The J segment lost 5 bases and the V segment lost 5 bases, leaving 5 bases of the junction unmatched. The CDR3 protein is CASSVRDRYGYTF. The CDR3 bases are TGTGCCAGCAGTGTCCGGGACAGATATGGCTACACCTTC.